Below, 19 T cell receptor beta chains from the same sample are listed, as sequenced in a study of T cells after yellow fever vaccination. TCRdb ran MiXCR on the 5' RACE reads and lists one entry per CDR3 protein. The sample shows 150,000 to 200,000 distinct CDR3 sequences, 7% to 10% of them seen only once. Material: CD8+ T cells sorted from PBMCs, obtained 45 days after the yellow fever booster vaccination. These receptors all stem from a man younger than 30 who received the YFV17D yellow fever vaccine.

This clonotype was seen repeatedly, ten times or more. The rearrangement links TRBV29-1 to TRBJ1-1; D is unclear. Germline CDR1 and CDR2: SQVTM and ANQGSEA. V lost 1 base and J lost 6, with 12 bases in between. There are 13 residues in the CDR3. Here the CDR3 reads CSVEVAGTPEAFF. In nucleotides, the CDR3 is TGCAGCGTTGAAGTGGCGGGCACCCCTGAAGCTTTCTTT. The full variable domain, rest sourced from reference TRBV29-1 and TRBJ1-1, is SAVISQKPSRDICQRGTSLTIQCQVDSQVTMMFWYRQQPGQSLTLIATANQGSEATYESGFVIDKFPISRPNLTFSTLTVSNMSPEDSSIYLCSVEVAGTPEAFFGQGTRLTVV.

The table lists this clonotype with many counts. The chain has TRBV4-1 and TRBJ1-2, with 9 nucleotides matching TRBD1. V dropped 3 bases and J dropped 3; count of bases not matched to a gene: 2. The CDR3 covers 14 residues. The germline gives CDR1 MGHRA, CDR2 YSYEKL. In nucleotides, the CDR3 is TGCGCCAGCAGCCATAACAGGGGGCACTATGGCTACACCTTC. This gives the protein CASSHNRGHYGYTF.

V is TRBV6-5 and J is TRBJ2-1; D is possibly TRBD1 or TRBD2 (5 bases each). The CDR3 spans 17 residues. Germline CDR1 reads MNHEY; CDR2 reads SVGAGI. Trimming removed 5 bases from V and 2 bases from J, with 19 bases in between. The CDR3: CASSPSRGATTYNEQFF. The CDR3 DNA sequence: TGTGCCAGCAGTCCTTCTCGAGGGGCCACCACCTACAATGAGCAGTTCTTC.

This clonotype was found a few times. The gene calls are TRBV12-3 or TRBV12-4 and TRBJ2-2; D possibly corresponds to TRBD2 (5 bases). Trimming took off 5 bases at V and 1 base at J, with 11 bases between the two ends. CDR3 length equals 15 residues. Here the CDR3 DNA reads TGTGCCAGCAGTAGCCTCGGGATGAACACCGGGGAGCTGTTTTTT. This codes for CASSSLGMNTGELFF.

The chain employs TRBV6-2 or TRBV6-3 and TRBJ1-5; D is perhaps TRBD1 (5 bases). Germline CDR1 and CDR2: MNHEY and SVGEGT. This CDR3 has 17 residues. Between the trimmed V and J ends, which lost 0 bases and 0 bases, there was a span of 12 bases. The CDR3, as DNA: TGTGCCAGCAGTTACTCCCTAGGGGATTATAGCAATCAGCCCCAGCATTTT. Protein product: CASSYSLGDYSNQPQHF.

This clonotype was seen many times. DNA for the CDR3: TGTGCCAGTCACGGCCAGGGGCAACTGATCTCTGGAAACACCATATATTTT. Its protein is CASHGQGQLISGNTIYF. The V and J genes are TRBV28 and TRBJ1-3; D possibly corresponds to TRBD1 (6 bases). Between the trimmed V and J ends, which lost 9 bases and 0 bases, there was a span of 21 bases. The CDR3 has 17 residues. The germline V gene encodes CDR1 MDHEN and CDR2 SYDVKM.

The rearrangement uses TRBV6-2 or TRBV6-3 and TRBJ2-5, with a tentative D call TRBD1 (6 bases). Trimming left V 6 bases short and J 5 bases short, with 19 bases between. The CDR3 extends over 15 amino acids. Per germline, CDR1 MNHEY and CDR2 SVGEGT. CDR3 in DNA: TGTGCCAGCAGCCCTCTTGACAGGATGAGTGAGACCCAGTACTTC. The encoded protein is CASSPLDRMSETQYF.

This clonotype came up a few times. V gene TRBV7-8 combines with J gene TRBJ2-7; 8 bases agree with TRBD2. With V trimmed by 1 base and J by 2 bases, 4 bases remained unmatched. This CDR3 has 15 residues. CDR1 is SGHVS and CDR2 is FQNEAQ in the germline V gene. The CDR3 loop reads CASSLVAGMTYEQYV. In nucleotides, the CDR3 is TGTGCCAGCAGCTTAGTAGCGGGGATGACCTACGAGCAGTACGTC.

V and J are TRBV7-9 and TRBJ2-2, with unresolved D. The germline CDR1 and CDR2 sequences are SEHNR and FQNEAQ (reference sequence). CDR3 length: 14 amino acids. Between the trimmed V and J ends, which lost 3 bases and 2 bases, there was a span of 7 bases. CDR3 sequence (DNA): TGTGCCAGCAGCTTGCCCAGAAACACCGGGGAGCTGTTTTTT. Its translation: CASSLPRNTGELFF. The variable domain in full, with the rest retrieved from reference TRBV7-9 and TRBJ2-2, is DTGVSQNPRHKITKRGQNVTFRCDPISEHNRLYWYRQTLGQGPEFLTYFQNEAQLEKSRLLSDRFSAERPKGSFSTLEIQRTEQGDSAMYLCASSLPRNTGELFFGEGSRLTVL.

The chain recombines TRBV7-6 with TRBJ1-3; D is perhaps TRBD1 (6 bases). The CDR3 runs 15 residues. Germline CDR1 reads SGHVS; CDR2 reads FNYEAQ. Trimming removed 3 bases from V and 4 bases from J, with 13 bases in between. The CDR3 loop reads CASSFEAGAGNTIYF. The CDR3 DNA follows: TGTGCCAGCAGCTTCGAGGCAGGGGCCGGAAACACCATATATTTT.

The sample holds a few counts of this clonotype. Written as DNA, the CDR3 is TGCAGTGCTAGAGACAGGGATGCCTACAATGAGCAGTTCTTC. Translation: CSARDRDAYNEQFF. The rearrangement joins TRBV20-1 to TRBJ2-1; a weak D match, TRBD1 (5 bases). This CDR3 has 14 residues. Trimming took off 0 bases at V and 2 bases at J, with 8 bases between the two ends. The germline V gene encodes CDR1 DFQATT and CDR2 SNEGSKA (reference sequence).

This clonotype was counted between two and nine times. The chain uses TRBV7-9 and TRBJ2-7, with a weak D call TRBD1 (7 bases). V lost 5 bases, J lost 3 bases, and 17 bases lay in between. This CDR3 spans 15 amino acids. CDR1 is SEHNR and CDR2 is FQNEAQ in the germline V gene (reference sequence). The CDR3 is CASSPSRGDDYEQYF. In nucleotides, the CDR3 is TGTGCCAGCAGCCCGAGCAGGGGGGATGACTACGAGCAGTACTTC.

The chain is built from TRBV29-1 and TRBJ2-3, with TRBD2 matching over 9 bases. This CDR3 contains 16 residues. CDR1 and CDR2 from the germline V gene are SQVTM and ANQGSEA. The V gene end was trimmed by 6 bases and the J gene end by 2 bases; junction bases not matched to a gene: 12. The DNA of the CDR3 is TGCAGCGTCTCCTGGGCGGGGGGGCCAGACACAGATACGCAGTATTTT. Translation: CSVSWAGGPDTDTQYF.

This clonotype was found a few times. CDR3 residues: CASSWGGTDYGYTF. The CDR3 DNA sequence: TGTGCCAGCAGCTGGGGGGGAACAGACTATGGCTACACCTTC. The chain combines TRBV5-5 with TRBJ1-2, with a tentative D call TRBD1 (5 bases). Germline lookup yields CDR1 SGHKS and CDR2 YYEKEE (reference sequence). The CDR3 length is 14 residues. Trimming took off 3 bases at V and 3 bases at J, with 12 bases between the two ends.

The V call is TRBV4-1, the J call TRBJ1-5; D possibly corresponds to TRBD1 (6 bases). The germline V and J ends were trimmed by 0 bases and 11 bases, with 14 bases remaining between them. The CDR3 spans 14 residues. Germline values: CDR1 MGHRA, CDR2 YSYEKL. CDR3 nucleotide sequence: TGCGCCAGCAGCCAAGAGAGGGACAAGGCCTCCCAGCATTTT. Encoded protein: CASSQERDKASQHF.

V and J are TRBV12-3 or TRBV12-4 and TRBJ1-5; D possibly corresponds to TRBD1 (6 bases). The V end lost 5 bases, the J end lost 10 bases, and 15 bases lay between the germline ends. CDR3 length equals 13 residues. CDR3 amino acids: CASSGETGYPQHF. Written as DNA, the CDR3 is TGTGCCAGCAGTGGAGAGACAGGATACCCCCAGCATTTT.

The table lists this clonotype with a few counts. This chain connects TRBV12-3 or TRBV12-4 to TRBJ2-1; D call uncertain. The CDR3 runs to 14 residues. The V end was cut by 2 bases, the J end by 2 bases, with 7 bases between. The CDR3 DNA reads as TGTGCCAGCAGTTTAAAGGGCCCCTACAATGAGCAGTTCTTC. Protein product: CASSLKGPYNEQFF.

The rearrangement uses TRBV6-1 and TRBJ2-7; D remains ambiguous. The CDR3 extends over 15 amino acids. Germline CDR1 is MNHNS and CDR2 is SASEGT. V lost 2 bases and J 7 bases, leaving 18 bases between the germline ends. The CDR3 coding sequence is TGTGCCAGCAGTGAATTGGACCGACCAGAGGAAGAGCAGTACGTC. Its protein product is CASSELDRPEEEQYV.

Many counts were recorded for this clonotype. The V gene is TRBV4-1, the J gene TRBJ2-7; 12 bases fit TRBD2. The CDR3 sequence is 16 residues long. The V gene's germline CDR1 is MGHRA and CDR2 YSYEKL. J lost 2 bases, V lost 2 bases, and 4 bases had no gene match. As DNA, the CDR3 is TGCGCCAGCAGCCAACCCTGGACTAGCGGGGCCTACGAGCAGTACTTC. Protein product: CASSQPWTSGAYEQYF.